This entry features one TCR beta chain sequence. In this sample, this clonotype turned up many times. Its antigen remains unidentified. Base qualities are not provided; no much larger clone lies one nucleotide away. The library was generated by PCR. The sequencer was an Illumina HiSeq 2500. TCR library preparation used molecular barcoding, with unique molecular identifiers applied to normalize quantification of the TCRbeta repertoire. TCRdb cleaned the public reads at Q25 with fastp, built clones with MiXCR and kept in-frame beta chains. Each CDR3 protein appears once, grouped with its most common genes and DNA. For this sample the table gives 330,000 or so distinct CDR3 sequences, of which around a tenth were detected only once. The top ten constitute under 3% of the sample. The entry originates in a study of T-cell reconstitution after alpha-beta-depleted transplantation in children (dated by TCRdb to the mid-2010s). Regarding the complete study: Using TCR repertoire profiling, the study quantitatively followed how T-cell immune reconstitution unfolded in children after TCRalphabeta/CD19-depleted allogeneic hematopoietic cell transplantation.

From the cysteine through the phenylalanine, the CDR3 covers 14 amino acids. Just the 42-base CDR3 DNA is kept, in frame starting at base 1. From a lookup of the germline V gene (reference sequence), CDR1 and CDR2 are SEHNR and FQNEAQ. V and J are trimmed by 5 bases and 7 bases, and the gene matches miss 6 bases of the junction. The sequenced sample was PBMCs from the stem cell graft donor, obtained from the stem cell graft. The rearrangement combines TRBV7-9 with TRBJ1-4, with TRBD1 identical over 8 junction bases. The source is a human donor who donated a stem cell graft to a child with acute lymphoblastic leukemia. The CDR3 protein: CASSPGQGSEKLFF. The DNA sequence is as follows: TGTGCCAGCAGCCCTGGACAGGGAAGTGAAAAACTGTTTTTT. Beyond the CDR3, the reference TRBV7-9 and TRBJ1-4 genes provide the residues; the full variable domain reads: DTGVSQNPRHKITKRGQNVTFRCDPISEHNRLYWYRQTLGQGPEFLTYFQNEAQLEKSRLLSDRFSAERPKGSFSTLEIQRTEQGDSAMYLCASSPGQGSEKLFFGSGTQLSVL.